This T cell receptor beta chain was recovered during a study of blood T cell repertoires in COVID-19. Overall study context: Sites across the United States, Italy and Spain contributed samples from acute and convalescent COVID-19. The cDNA or gDNA used as material had been derived from T cells, B-cell-depleted T cells, or PBMCs.

In the original workflow: Researchers report that nucleated cell counts were estimated from reference gene primer amplification. Sequencing was performed with immunoSEQ multiplex PCR; in TCRdb, only in-frame clones are kept and a portion is missing. V, J and clone size are those of that table, while D and trimming were read from the DNA. The data contain fewer than 150,000 clones, about 85% of them singletons. This CDR3 comprises 16 residues. V lost 5 bases, J lost 4 bases, and 8 bases stayed unmatched. Germline lookup yields CDR1 SGHTA and CDR2 FQGTGA. Sequencing used peripheral blood. The clonotype was recovered from a man aged 35-49 years with acute or convalescent COVID-19. The chain uses TRBV7-3 and TRBJ2-5, with TRBD1 identical over 12 bases. The DNA of the CDR3 is TGTGCCAGCAGCCCCGGGACAGGGGGCCTAGGAGAGACCCAGTACTTC. It codes for CASSPGTGGLGETQYF.